A selection of T cell receptor beta chains follows, all from one sample in a study of cytomegalovirus exposure and HLA in healthy donors. Profiled with immunoSEQ multiplex PCR; TCRdb holds only in-frame clones, not every one. In the table there are 110,000 to 150,000 clones, roughly 65% of which are singletons. Material: PBMCs. These receptor sequences come from a man aged 55-75 years in good health and CMV-seronegative. Both conserved end residues are part of each CDR3. The D gene is left open where the match is weak. Part of the rows lack a size; the others show once, few, many or a class for expanded clones.

d_call,v_call,j_call,clone_size,cdr3_nt,cdr3_aa
TRBD2,TRBV15,TRBJ2-7,.,TGTGCCACCCGCGGGACTAGCGCCTACGAGCAGTACTTC,CATRGTSAYEQYF
TRBD1,TRBV5-1,TRBJ1-2,.,TGCGCCAGCAGCCAAGACAGGGTCGGTGGCTACACCTTC,CASSQDRVGGYTF
.,TRBV5-1,TRBJ2-1,.,TGCGCCAGCAGCCCCCTGTCGGGAGTAGGCTACAATGAGCAGTTCTTC,CASSPLSGVGYNEQFF
.,TRBV5-1,TRBJ1-1,.,TGCGCCAGCAGCCCGCTTAGCGGGGAAGGCTCTGAAGCTTTCTTT,CASSPLSGEGSEAFF
.,TRBV27,TRBJ1-4,.,TGTGCCAGCAGTCTCACCTGGTCCCGGACTAATGAAAAACTGTTTTTT,CASSLTWSRTNEKLFF
TRBD2,TRBV19,TRBJ2-3,.,TGTGCCAGTAGTATACTAGCGGGAGATACGCAGTATTTT,CASSILAGDTQYF
TRBD2,TRBV5-1,TRBJ2-7,.,TGCGCCAGCAGCACCCCAGCGGGAGTCTCCTACGAGCAGTACTTC,CASSTPAGVSYEQYF
.,TRBV25-1,TRBJ1-1,few,TGTGCCAGCAGTGAAGGTGGGGGACATTTCACGGGCGGGACTGAAGCTTTCTTT,CASSEGGGHFTGGTEAFF
.,TRBV6-5,TRBJ1-3,.,TGTGCCAGCAGTTACTCGAGGTTAATTGGAAACACCATATATTTT,CASSYSRLIGNTIYF
TRBD1,TRBV10-3,TRBJ2-5,once,TGTGCCATCACCCGCACTGCCGGGACAGGGGGTTCCGAGACCCAGTACTTC,CAITRTAGTGGSETQYF
TRBD2,TRBV29-1,TRBJ2-1,.,TGCAGCGTTGAATATTTATGGACTAGCGGGACCTCCTACAATGAGCAGTTCTTC,CSVEYLWTSGTSYNEQFF
.,TRBV5-4,TRBJ1-1,.,TGTGCCAGCAGCTTGGGAGGGCGGCACACTGAAGCTTTCTTT,CASSLGGRHTEAFF
.,TRBV15,TRBJ2-2,.,TGTGCCACCAGCAGTGATGGACTGTCCACCGGGGAGCTGTTTTTT,CATSSDGLSTGELFF
.,TRBV27,TRBJ2-7,.,TGTGCCAGCAGACGCAGGGGACCCCTCTACGAGCAGTACTTC,CASRRRGPLYEQYF
TRBD2,TRBV6-5,TRBJ2-2,.,TGTGCCAGCAGTTACGAATTGGGAGGGTCCGGGGAGCTGTTTTTT,CASSYELGGSGELFF
.,TRBV14,TRBJ2-5,.,TGTGCCAGCAGCCAAGGGTCCGTGGAGGGGACCCAGTACTTC,CASSQGSVEGTQYF
TRBD2,TRBV29-1,TRBJ2-7,.,TGCAGCGTTGACGGCCTAGCGGGAGGAACCTACGAGCAGTACTTC,CSVDGLAGGTYEQYF
TRBD2,TRBV10-3,TRBJ2-1,.,TGTGCCATCAGTGAGTCCCCTGCGGGAGGGCGAGCAAATGAGCAGTTCTTC,CAISESPAGGRANEQFF
.,TRBV5-8,TRBJ2-5,.,TGTGCCAGCAGCTTGGCCGGCAGAAGCGAAGAGACCCAGTACTTC,CASSLAGRSEETQYF
TRBD2,TRBV25-1,TRBJ2-3,.,TGTGCCAGCAGTCTAACGCGGACTAGCGGGAGACATACGCAGTATTTT,CASSLTRTSGRHTQYF
.,TRBV7-2,TRBJ1-5,.,TGTGCCAGCAGCTTAATAAGCAATCAGCCCCAGCATTTT,CASSLISNQPQHF
TRBD1,TRBV30,TRBJ2-1,.,TGTGCCTGGAGTGTAGGGGGCAGTAGAAGTCGGAATGAGCAGTTCTTC,CAWSVGGSRSRNEQFF
TRBD2,TRBV27,TRBJ2-7,few,TGTGCCAGCAGTTGGCGGGAGGGCTCCTACGAGCAGTACTTC,CASSWREGSYEQYF
.,TRBV28,TRBJ1-4,.,TGTGCCAGCAGCAAGGAGGGAAAAGAAAAACTGTTTTTT,CASSKEGKEKLFF
TRBD1,TRBV28,TRBJ1-1,.,TGTGCCAGCAGTGCCCCGGGACAGGGGAACACTGAAGCTTTCTTT,CASSAPGQGNTEAFF
.,TRBV5-1,TRBJ2-1,.,TGCGCCAGCAGCCGACAGTACAATGAGCAGTTCTTC,CASSRQYNEQFF
.,TRBV27,TRBJ2-2,.,TGTGCCAGCAGTTCTGGCTTAGGGGACACCGGGGAGCTGTTTTTT,CASSSGLGDTGELFF
.,TRBV30,TRBJ2-1,.,TGTGCCTGGGGGACTGCCTCCTACAATGAGCAGTTCTTC,CAWGTASYNEQFF
.,TRBV5-1,TRBJ1-1,few,TGCGCCAGCAGCTTGGAGCATCTGAACACTGAAGCTTTCTTT,CASSLEHLNTEAFF
.,TRBV5-1,TRBJ1-5,.,TGCGCCAGCAGCTTGGCCCCGGGTCCGGATCCCCAGCATTTT,CASSLAPGPDPQHF
.,TRBV4-2,TRBJ1-5,few,TGTGCCAGCAGCCAAGAAGGCGGGACCATAAGCCAGCCCCAGCATTTT,CASSQEGGTISQPQHF
.,TRBV11-3,TRBJ2-1,.,TGTGCCAGCAGCTTAGATGCGAGGTCCTACAATGAGCAGTTCTTC,CASSLDARSYNEQFF
.,TRBV7-2,TRBJ2-5,.,TGTGCCAGCAGCTTAGGACAGGTCCAAGAGACCCAGTACTTC,CASSLGQVQETQYF
TRBD2,TRBV5-1,TRBJ2-3,.,TGCGCCAGCAGCACACTAGCGGGAGGGTACACAGATACGCAGTATTTT,CASSTLAGGYTDTQYF
TRBD2,TRBV5-1,TRBJ2-7,.,TGCGCCAGCAGCTTAAGGGTTAGCGGGAGTTTCTACGAGCAGTACTTC,CASSLRVSGSFYEQYF
.,TRBV18,TRBJ1-2,few,TGTGCCAGCTCACCACCGTTAATGGCCGCGGGCTATGGCTACACCTTC,CASSPPLMAAGYGYTF
TRBD2,TRBV27,TRBJ2-3,.,TGTGCCAGCAGTTTATCTAGCGGGAGTGCAGATACGCAGTATTTT,CASSLSSGSADTQYF
.,TRBV11-3,TRBJ2-7,few,TGTGCCAGCAGCTTAGGCCAGGGCACCTACGAGCAGTACTTC,CASSLGQGTYEQYF
.,TRBV9,TRBJ2-1,.,TGTGCCAGCAGCGTAGTCGGCAGGGGCACCTACAATGAGCAGTTCTTC,CASSVVGRGTYNEQFF
.,TRBV6-1,TRBJ1-1,.,TGTGCCAGCAGTGAAGCTGGGGGCCGGGGCACTGAAGCTTTCTTT,CASSEAGGRGTEAFF
TRBD2,TRBV7-2,TRBJ2-2,once,TGTGCCAGCAGGATAGCGGGAGTGGCGGCCGGGGAGCTGTTTTTT,CASRIAGVAAGELFF
TRBD2,TRBV15,TRBJ2-1,.,TGTGCCACCAGCAGAAGGGTAAGCGGGAGTGATGAGCAGTTCTTC,CATSRRVSGSDEQFF
.,TRBV10-3,TRBJ2-3,.,TGTGCCATCCGTTCGGTCAGCGAAACCACAGATACGCAGTATTTT,CAIRSVSETTDTQYF
TRBD1,TRBV11-3,TRBJ1-5,few,TGTGCCAGCAGCTTATTACGCCACAGGGGCAAGCAGCCCCAGCATTTT,CASSLLRHRGKQPQHF
.,TRBV28,TRBJ1-1,few,TGTGCCAGCAGCCCACGGGAAGCTGAAGCTTTCTTT,CASSPREAEAFF
.,TRBV18,TRBJ1-2,.,TGTGCCAGCTCACCACCCTCAGGGAACTATGGCTACACCTTC,CASSPPSGNYGYTF